This TCR beta chain was found in a study of cytomegalovirus exposure and HLA in healthy donors. The PCR was carried out with 60 Vbeta primers and 13 Jbeta primers. TCRdb's copy holds only in-frame clones and misses some; the assay was immunoSEQ multiplex PCR. The sample holds about 120,000 clones; over 75% are singletons and the top ten take approximately 1.5%. Study findings and constraints: Earlier findings revealed that most TCR beta V segments proved productive either about 87% or about 30% of the time.

A word on this clone: Its cognate antigen is unknown.

The TCR sequence derives from a woman between 18 and 29 years old in good health and CMV-seronegative. The sample taken for sequencing was PBMCs.

CDR3 DNA sequence: TGTGCCAGCAGTTGGGCTCGACAGGGAGTCTCTGAAGCTTTCTTT. This encodes CASSWARQGVSEAFF. V and J are TRBV6-5 and TRBJ1-1; 7 nucleotides line up with TRBD1. Per germline, CDR1 MNHEY and CDR2 SVGAGI. Trimming at V came to 4 bases and at J to 6 bases, leaving 11 bases not matched to a gene. This CDR3 spans 15 amino acids.